The clone carrying this T cell receptor (beta chain) was observed once. CDR1 is SGDLS, CDR2 YYNGEE, per germline. The ends were cut back, 2 bases at V and 2 bases at J, with 12 bases in the middle. The CDR3 runs 15 residues. This table comes from immunoSEQ multiplex PCR, and its TCRdb copy is limited to in-frame clones, with some not included. Of fewer than 130,000 clones in the sample, roughly 87% were seen once. The sample comes from a study of T cell responses to AZD1222 COVID-19 vaccine. The receptor comes from an adult in good health. This rearrangement joins TRBV9 to TRBJ2-3, with D perhaps matching TRBD2 (7 bases). This material consisted of peripheral blood, taken on day 0 of AZD1222 vaccination. This CDR3 is CASSVTGGLTDTQYF. The CDR3 nucleotides are TGTGCCAGCAGCGTTACCGGGGGGCTCACAGATACGCAGTATTTT.